Listed below are T cell receptor beta chains from one sample, sequenced in a study of blood T cell repertoires in COVID-19. The assay was immunoSEQ multiplex PCR, and TCRdb's table has in-frame clones only and misses some. Of about 95,000 clones in the sample, approximately 89% were seen once. The material sequenced was peripheral blood. Receptors originate from a human donor in a cohort sampled during active COVID-19. Both conserved end residues are part of each CDR3. A D gene is named only where the DNA matches it firmly. Size tells how often a clone was seen (once, few, many) or the class of an expanded clone, and some rows leave it out.

J | D | size | length | V | DNA | CDR3
TRBJ2-1 | - | - | 14 | TRBV6-5 | TGTGCCAGCAGTTACACCAGGGGCTACAATGAGCAGTTCTTC | CASSYTRGYNEQFF
TRBJ2-7 | - | - | 12 | TRBV2 | TGTGCCAGCAGTTACAGGGCTCTGATTAAGTACTTC | CASSYRALIKYF
TRBJ1-4 | - | - | 13 | TRBV30 | TGTGCCTGGAGCAGGACAGAGGTAGACAAACTGTTTTTT | CAWSRTEVDKLFF
TRBJ2-1 | - | - | 12 | TRBV7-3 | TGTGCCAGCAGCTTAACCGGGGACACCAGGGTCTTC | CASSLTGDTRVF
TRBJ1-1 | TRBD1 | - | 15 | TRBV9 | TGTGCCAGCAGCGCTACTCTCGGACAGGGGGCTATGGCTTTCTTT | CASSATLGQGAMAFF
TRBJ2-1 | - | - | 15 | TRBV6-5 | TGTGCCAGCAGCTATCCCGGGACACTCTACAATGAGCAGTTCTTC | CASSYPGTLYNEQFF
TRBJ2-1 | TRBD1 | - | 15 | TRBV5-1 | TGCGCCAGCAGACAAACAGGGGGCCCCTACAATGAGCAGTTCTTC | CASRQTGGPYNEQFF
TRBJ2-3 | - | - | 10 | TRBV29-1 | TGCAGCGTCCTGCGGGATACGCAGTATTTT | CSVLRDTQYF
TRBJ1-6 | TRBD1 | - | 15 | TRBV6-5 | TGTGCCAGCAGTTACGACAGGGTGGAGAATTCACCCCTCCACTTT | CASSYDRVENSPLHF
TRBJ1-2 | TRBD1 | - | 15 | TRBV5-1 | TGCGCCAGCAGCTCAGGTCCCGGGACAGACTATGGCTACACCTTC | CASSSGPGTDYGYTF
TRBJ2-7 | TRBD1 | - | 14 | TRBV18 | TGTGCCAGCTCAGGGGGACAGGGGTACTACGAGCAGTACTTC | CASSGGQGYYEQYF
TRBJ2-7 | - | - | 13 | TRBV28 | TGTGCCAGCAGTTTACTCGGCGGGGCCGAGCAGTACTTC | CASSLLGGAEQYF
TRBJ2-1 | TRBD2 | - | 16 | TRBV7-6 | TGTGCCAGCAGCTCCCCCGCGGGGGGGTCCAACAATGAGCAGTTCTTC | CASSSPAGGSNNEQFF
TRBJ2-3 | - | - | 13 | TRBV10-3 | TGTGCCATCAGTTTAGAGGGCCCAGATACGCAGTATTTT | CAISLEGPDTQYF
TRBJ1-5 | - | - | 13 | TRBV7-9 | TGTGCCAGCAGCCCCCACGGAGATCAGCCCCAGCATTTT | CASSPHGDQPQHF
TRBJ2-1 | - | - | 13 | TRBV2 | TGTGCCAGCAGGGGCGAGTCCTACAATGAGCAGTTCTTC | CASRGESYNEQFF
TRBJ1-5 | TRBD1 | - | 16 | TRBV2 | TGTGCCAGCAGGAAGGGGACAGACAGTAGCAATCAGCCCCAGCATTTT | CASRKGTDSSNQPQHF
TRBJ1-2 | TRBD1 | few | 13 | TRBV3-1/TRBV3-2 | TGTGCCAGCAGCCGGGACAGGGCTGGTGGCTACACCTTC | CASSRDRAGGYTF
TRBJ2-3 | - | few | 14 | TRBV5-1 | TGCGCCAGCAGCTTACAGGTCTCCACAGATACGCAGTATTTT | CASSLQVSTDTQYF
TRBJ1-6 | - | - | 16 | TRBV9 | TGTGCCAGCAGCGCACACCCCCGGGTTGGCAATTCACCCCTCCACTTT | CASSAHPRVGNSPLHF
TRBJ2-1 | TRBD2 | - | 15 | TRBV11-2 | TGTGCCAGCAGCCCAAGGCTTAGCGGGGTATTTGAGCAGTTCTTC | CASSPRLSGVFEQFF
TRBJ2-6 | - | - | 18 | TRBV6-2/TRBV6-3 | TGTGCCAGCAGTTACGGTGGAGGCCCAAGCTCTGGGGCCAACGTCCTGACTTTC | CASSYGGGPSSGANVLTF